Listed below are T cell receptor beta chains from one sample, sequenced in a study of identifying expanded T cells in peripheral blood. The assay was immunoSEQ multiplex PCR, and TCRdb's table has in-frame clones only and misses some. This repertoire shows some 95,000 clones, over 75% found once; its top ten account for approximately 5.4%. Sequenced input: blood. These receptor sequences come from a person aged 18 to 75 in good health. Both conserved end residues are part of each CDR3. Each record gives: V gene, J gene, CDR3 protein.

v_call: TRBV5-1
j_call: TRBJ1-3
cdr3_aa: CASSLGQGAHTIYF

v_call: TRBV7-8
j_call: TRBJ1-1
cdr3_aa: CASSLEYLFTNTEAFF

v_call: TRBV6-5
j_call: TRBJ1-5
cdr3_aa: CASSPGTGNQPQHF

v_call: TRBV2
j_call: TRBJ2-1
cdr3_aa: CASRETSGGANEQFF

v_call: TRBV11-3
j_call: TRBJ2-1
cdr3_aa: CASSPYSSGGYNEQFF

v_call: TRBV19
j_call: TRBJ2-2
cdr3_aa: CASSIERTGDVGELFF

v_call: TRBV19
j_call: TRBJ1-1
cdr3_aa: CASSITGSGKPWAFF

v_call: TRBV7-9
j_call: TRBJ2-1
cdr3_aa: CASILGRINEQFF

v_call: TRBV2
j_call: TRBJ1-5
cdr3_aa: CASSDRGPNQPQHF

v_call: TRBV6-1
j_call: TRBJ2-3
cdr3_aa: CASGGGGADTQYF

v_call: TRBV19
j_call: TRBJ1-1
cdr3_aa: CASRLRERTTEAFF

v_call: TRBV2
j_call: TRBJ2-1
cdr3_aa: CASSEEGLAVNEQFF

v_call: TRBV2
j_call: TRBJ1-5
cdr3_aa: CASNYRESDNQPQHF

v_call: TRBV28
j_call: TRBJ1-1
cdr3_aa: CASTSGGGANTEAFF

v_call: TRBV15
j_call: TRBJ2-1
cdr3_aa: CATSRAGGSYNEQFF

v_call: TRBV2
j_call: TRBJ2-7
cdr3_aa: CASSESPGADSYEQYF

v_call: TRBV19
j_call: TRBJ1-5
cdr3_aa: CASSIEDRRNQPQHF

v_call: TRBV30
j_call: TRBJ2-7
cdr3_aa: CAWRGTGGNEQYF

v_call: TRBV7-3
j_call: TRBJ2-7
cdr3_aa: CASSLGSPPQYF

v_call: TRBV4-2
j_call: TRBJ2-3
cdr3_aa: CASSRLADISTDTQYF

v_call: TRBV9
j_call: TRBJ1-6
cdr3_aa: CASSVGQPNSPLHF

v_call: TRBV30
j_call: TRBJ1-2
cdr3_aa: CAWISGAGYGYTF

v_call: TRBV7-9
j_call: TRBJ2-6
cdr3_aa: CASPGGAGANVLTF

v_call: TRBV2
j_call: TRBJ1-5
cdr3_aa: CASSESWGNQPQHF

v_call: TRBV19
j_call: TRBJ2-7
cdr3_aa: CASSIRADSYEQYF